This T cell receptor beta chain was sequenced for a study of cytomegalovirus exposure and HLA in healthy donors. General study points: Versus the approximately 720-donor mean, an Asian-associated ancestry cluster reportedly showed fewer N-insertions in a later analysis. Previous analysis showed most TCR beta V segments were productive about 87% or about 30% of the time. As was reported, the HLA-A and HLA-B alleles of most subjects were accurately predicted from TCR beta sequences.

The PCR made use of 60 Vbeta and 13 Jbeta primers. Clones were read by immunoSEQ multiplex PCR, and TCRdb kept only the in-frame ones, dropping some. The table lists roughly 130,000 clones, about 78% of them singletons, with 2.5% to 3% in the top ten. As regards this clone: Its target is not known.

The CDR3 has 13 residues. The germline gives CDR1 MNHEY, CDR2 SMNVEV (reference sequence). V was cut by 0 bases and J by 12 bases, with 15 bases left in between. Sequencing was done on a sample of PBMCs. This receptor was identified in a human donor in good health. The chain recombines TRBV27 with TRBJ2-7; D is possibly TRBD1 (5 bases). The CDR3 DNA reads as TGTGCCAGCAGTTTATCGAGAAGGAGCGACAGGTACTTC. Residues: CASSLSRRSDRYF.